A selection of T cell receptor beta chains follows, all from one sample in a study of blood T cells in healthy people across ages. Via MiXCR, TCRdb re-called the 5' RACE reads, giving one row per CDR3 protein. The top ten clones hold 15% to 20% of a sample with a few hundred thousand distinct CDR3 sequences, about 25% of them seen once. The specimen sequenced was blood. The receptors were sampled from a woman between 70 and 85 years old in good health. Each CDR3 is given with its conserved first and last residue. The D gene is left open where the match is weak. Not every row has a clone size; where given, it reads once, few, many or a size class.

clone size: -; V gene: TRBV5-1; J gene: TRBJ2-1; D gene: TRBD1; CDR3 protein: CASSQMDRVGYNEQFF; CDR3 DNA: TGCGCCAGCAGCCAGATGGACAGGGTGGGATACAATGAGCAGTTCTTC
clone size: few; V gene: TRBV6-1; J gene: TRBJ1-6; D gene: -; CDR3 protein: CASSPGFVALHF; CDR3 DNA: TGTGCCAGCAGCCCCGGCTTCGTAGCCCTCCACTTT
clone size: few; V gene: TRBV10-3; J gene: TRBJ1-5; D gene: -; CDR3 protein: CAISGLSSNQPQHF; CDR3 DNA: TGTGCCATCAGTGGTTTGAGTAGCAATCAGCCCCAGCATTTT
clone size: few; V gene: TRBV5-1; J gene: TRBJ2-5; D gene: TRBD2; CDR3 protein: CASRSGLAGGQETQYF; CDR3 DNA: TGCGCCAGCAGGTCCGGACTAGCGGGGGGACAAGAGACCCAGTACTTC
clone size: -; V gene: TRBV2; J gene: TRBJ2-7; D gene: TRBD1; CDR3 protein: CASQSPGTGLYEQYF; CDR3 DNA: TGTGCCAGTCAGTCCCCCGGGACAGGACTCTACGAGCAGTACTTC
clone size: few; V gene: TRBV7-2; J gene: TRBJ2-1; D gene: TRBD1; CDR3 protein: CASSFTGTAKNEQFF; CDR3 DNA: TGTGCCAGCAGCTTTACCGGGACAGCCAAAAATGAGCAGTTCTTC
clone size: -; V gene: TRBV29-1; J gene: TRBJ1-1; D gene: -; CDR3 protein: CSVAEGTNTEAFF; CDR3 DNA: TGCAGCGTTGCGGAGGGGACTAACACTGAAGCTTTCTTT
clone size: few; V gene: TRBV7-2; J gene: TRBJ2-5; D gene: -; CDR3 protein: CASSFLSGGETQYF; CDR3 DNA: TGTGCCAGCAGCTTCTTGTCCGGGGGCGAGACCCAGTACTTC
clone size: few; V gene: TRBV4-1; J gene: TRBJ2-5; D gene: TRBD2; CDR3 protein: CASSRLPTRLAETQYF; CDR3 DNA: TGCGCCAGCAGCCGGCTACCGACTAGACTAGCGGAGACCCAGTACTTC
clone size: -; V gene: TRBV5-1; J gene: TRBJ2-3; D gene: TRBD2; CDR3 protein: CASSLGRLAGGRDDTQYF; CDR3 DNA: TGCGCCAGCAGCTTGGGTCGGCTAGCGGGGGGCCGTGACGATACGCAGTATTTT
clone size: few; V gene: TRBV12-3/TRBV12-4; J gene: TRBJ1-2; D gene: TRBD1; CDR3 protein: CASSSHRGNTF; CDR3 DNA: TGTGCCAGCAGTTCCCACAGGGGGAACACCTTC
clone size: -; V gene: TRBV5-1; J gene: TRBJ2-7; D gene: TRBD1; CDR3 protein: CASSSSRTGGSYEQYF; CDR3 DNA: TGCGCCAGCAGCTCTTCCCGGACAGGGGGATCCTACGAGCAGTACTTC
clone size: -; V gene: TRBV29-1; J gene: TRBJ1-6; D gene: -; CDR3 protein: CSVAEGQLNSPLHF; CDR3 DNA: TGCAGCGTTGCTGAGGGGCAGCTAAATTCACCCCTCCACTTT
clone size: -; V gene: TRBV6-6; J gene: TRBJ2-5; D gene: TRBD1; CDR3 protein: CASSETPGQGWKTQYF; CDR3 DNA: TGTGCCAGCAGTGAGACACCCGGACAGGGCTGGAAGACCCAGTACTTC
clone size: -; V gene: TRBV11-2; J gene: TRBJ2-5; D gene: TRBD2; CDR3 protein: CASSRGSGDQTQYF; CDR3 DNA: TGTGCCAGCAGCCGGGGTAGCGGGGATCAGACCCAGTACTTC
clone size: -; V gene: TRBV6-2/TRBV6-3; J gene: TRBJ1-2; D gene: -; CDR3 protein: CASTMTGLYGYTF; CDR3 DNA: TGTGCCAGCACCATGACGGGGCTATATGGCTACACCTTC
clone size: -; V gene: TRBV18; J gene: TRBJ1-2; D gene: -; CDR3 protein: CASSPSGDLYGYTF; CDR3 DNA: TGTGCCAGCTCACCATCGGGGGACCTATATGGCTACACCTTC